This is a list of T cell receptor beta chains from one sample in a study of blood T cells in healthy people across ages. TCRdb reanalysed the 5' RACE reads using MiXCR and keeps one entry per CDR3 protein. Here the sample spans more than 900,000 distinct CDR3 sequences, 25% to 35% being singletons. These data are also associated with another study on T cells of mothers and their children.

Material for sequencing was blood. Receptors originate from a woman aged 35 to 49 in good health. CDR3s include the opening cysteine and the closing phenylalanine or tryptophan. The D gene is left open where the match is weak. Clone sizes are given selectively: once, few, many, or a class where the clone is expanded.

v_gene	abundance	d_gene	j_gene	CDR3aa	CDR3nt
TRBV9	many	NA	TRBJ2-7	CASSVSGVPYEQYF	TGTGCCAGCAGCGTATCGGGGGTCCCTTACGAGCAGTACTTC
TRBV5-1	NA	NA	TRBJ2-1	CASSLVAGTHNEQFF	TGCGCCAGCAGCTTGGTGGCAGGGACCCACAATGAGCAGTTCTTC
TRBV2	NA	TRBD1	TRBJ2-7	CASSDLGQDYEQYF	TGTGCCAGCAGCGACCTTGGACAGGACTACGAGCAGTACTTC
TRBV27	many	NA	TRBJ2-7	CASSWTSQGEQYF	TGTGCCAGCAGTTGGACCTCCCAAGGCGAGCAGTACTTC
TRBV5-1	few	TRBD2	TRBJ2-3	CASSRPGGLVTIGTDTQYF	TGCGCCAGCAGCCGTCCCGGGGGACTAGTGACGATCGGCACAGATACGCAGTATTTT
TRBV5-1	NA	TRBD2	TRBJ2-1	CASSLGGLAGVGEQFF	TGCGCCAGCAGCTTAGGGGGACTAGCGGGAGTGGGTGAGCAGTTCTTC
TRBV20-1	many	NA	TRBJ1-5	CSALIGAGSNQPQHF	TGCAGTGCCCTAATTGGGGCGGGGAGCAATCAGCCCCAGCATTTT
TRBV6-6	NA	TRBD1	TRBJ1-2	CASSQGAEGYTF	TGTGCCAGCAGTCAGGGGGCTGAAGGCTACACCTTC
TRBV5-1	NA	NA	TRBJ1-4	CASSVQANEKLFF	TGCGCCAGCAGCGTTCAGGCTAACGAAAAACTGTTTTTT
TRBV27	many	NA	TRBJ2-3	CASSPFRWASTDTQYF	TGTGCCAGCAGCCCCTTCCGTTGGGCGTCCACAGATACGCAGTATTTT
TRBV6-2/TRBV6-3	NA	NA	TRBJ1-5	CASRGTQGQPQHF	TGTGCCAGCAGGGGCACCCAGGGTCAGCCCCAGCATTTT
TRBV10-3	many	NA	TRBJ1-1	CAIRGSGYTEAFF	TGTGCCATCAGGGGGTCGGGGTATACTGAAGCTTTCTTT
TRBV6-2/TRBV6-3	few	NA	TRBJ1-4	CASSLGEEKLFF	TGTGCCAGCAGTTTGGGGGAGGAAAAACTGTTTTTT